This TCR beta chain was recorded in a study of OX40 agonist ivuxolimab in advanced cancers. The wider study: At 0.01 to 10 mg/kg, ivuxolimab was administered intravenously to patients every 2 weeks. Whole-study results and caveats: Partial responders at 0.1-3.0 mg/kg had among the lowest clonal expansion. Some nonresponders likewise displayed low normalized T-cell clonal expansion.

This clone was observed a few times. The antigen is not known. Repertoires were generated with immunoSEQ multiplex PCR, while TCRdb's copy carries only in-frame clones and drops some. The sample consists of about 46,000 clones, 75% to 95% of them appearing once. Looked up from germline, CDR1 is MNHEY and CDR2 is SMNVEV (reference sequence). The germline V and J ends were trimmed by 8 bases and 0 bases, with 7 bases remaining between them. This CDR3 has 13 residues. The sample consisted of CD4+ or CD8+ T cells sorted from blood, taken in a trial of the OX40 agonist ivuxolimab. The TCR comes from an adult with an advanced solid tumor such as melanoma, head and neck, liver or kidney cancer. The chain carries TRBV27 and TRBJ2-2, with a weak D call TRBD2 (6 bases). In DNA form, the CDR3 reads TGTGCCAGCCGGGACTCGAACACCGGGGAGCTGTTTTTT. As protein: CASRDSNTGELFF.